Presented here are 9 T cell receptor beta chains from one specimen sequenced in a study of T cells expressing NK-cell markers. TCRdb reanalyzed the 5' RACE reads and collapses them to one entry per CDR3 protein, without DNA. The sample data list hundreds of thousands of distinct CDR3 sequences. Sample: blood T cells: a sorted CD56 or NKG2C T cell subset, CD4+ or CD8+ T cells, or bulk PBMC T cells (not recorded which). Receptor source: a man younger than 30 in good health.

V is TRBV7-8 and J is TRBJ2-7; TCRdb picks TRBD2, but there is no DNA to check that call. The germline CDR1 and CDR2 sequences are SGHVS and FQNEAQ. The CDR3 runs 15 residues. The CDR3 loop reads CASSLGGRASYEQYF.

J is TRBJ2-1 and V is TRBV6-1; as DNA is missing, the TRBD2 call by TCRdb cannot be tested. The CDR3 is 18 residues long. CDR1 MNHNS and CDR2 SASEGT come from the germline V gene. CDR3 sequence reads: CASSLSSGSPRAYNEQFF.

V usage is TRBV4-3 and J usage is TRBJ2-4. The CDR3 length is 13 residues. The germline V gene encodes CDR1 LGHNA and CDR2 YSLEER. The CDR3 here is CASSQGSDDIQYF.

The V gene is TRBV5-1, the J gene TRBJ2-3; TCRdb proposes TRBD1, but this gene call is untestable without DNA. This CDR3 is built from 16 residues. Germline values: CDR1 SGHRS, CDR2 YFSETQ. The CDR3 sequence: CASSLAGTGITDTQYF. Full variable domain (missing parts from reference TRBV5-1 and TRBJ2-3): KAGVTQTPRYLIKTRGQQVTLSCSPISGHRSVSWYQQTPGQGLQFLFEYFSETQRNKGNFPGRFSGRQFSNSRSEMNVSTLELGDSALYLCASSLAGTGITDTQYFGPGTRLTVL.

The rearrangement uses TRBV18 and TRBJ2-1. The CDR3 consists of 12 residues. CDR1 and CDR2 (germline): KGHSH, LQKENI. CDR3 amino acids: CASSRNPNEQFF.

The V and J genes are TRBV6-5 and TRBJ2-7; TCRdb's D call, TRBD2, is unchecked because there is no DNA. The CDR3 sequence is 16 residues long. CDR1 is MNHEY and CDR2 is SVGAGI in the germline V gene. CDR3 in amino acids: CASSWLTRTSGYEQYF.

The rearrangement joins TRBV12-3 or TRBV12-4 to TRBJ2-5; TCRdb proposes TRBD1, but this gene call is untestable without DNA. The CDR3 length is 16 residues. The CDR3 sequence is CASSLPPTTGIETQYF.

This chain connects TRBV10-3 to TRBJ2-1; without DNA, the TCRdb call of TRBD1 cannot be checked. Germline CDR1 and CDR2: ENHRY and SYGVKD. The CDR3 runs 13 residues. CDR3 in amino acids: CATSDRETNEQFF.

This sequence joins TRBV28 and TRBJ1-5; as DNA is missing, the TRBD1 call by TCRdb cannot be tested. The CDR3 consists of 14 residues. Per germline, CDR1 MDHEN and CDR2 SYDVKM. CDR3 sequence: CASRRQGGVVPQHF. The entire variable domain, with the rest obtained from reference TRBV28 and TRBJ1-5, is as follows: DVKVTQSSRYLVKRTGEKVFLECVQDMDHENMFWYRQDPGLGLRLIYFSYDVKMKEKGDIPEGYSVSREKKERFSLILESASTNQTSMYLCASRRQGGVVPQHFGDGTRLSIL.